The 32 T cell receptor beta chains presented below share a single source sample, sequenced in a study of cytomegalovirus exposure and HLA in healthy donors. Primers: 60 Vbeta forward and 13 Jbeta reverse. Assay: immunoSEQ multiplex PCR; the TCRdb copy retains only in-frame clones and omits some. The profile shows 140,000 or so clones, roughly 75% of them singletons. The sample was PBMCs. The receptors come from a female donor in good health and CMV-seronegative.

The chain recombines TRBV5-1 with TRBJ2-5; 14 nucleotides agree with TRBD2. CDR1 SGHRS and CDR2 YFSETQ come from the germline V gene. With 4 bases clipped from V and 5 bases from J, the junction kept 4 bases outside the gene matches. The CDR3 sequence is 15 residues long. The CDR3 region has the DNA TGCGCCAGCAGCCCGGGGACTAGCGGGAGTGAGACCCAGTACTTC. Translated, it gives CASSPGTSGSETQYF.

J is TRBJ2-1 and V is TRBV2, with a weak D call TRBD2 (6 bases). The CDR3 runs to 15 residues. Germline V gene lookup returns CDR1 SNHLY and CDR2 FYNNEI. V lost 2 bases and J 4 bases, leaving 12 bases between the germline ends. DNA for the CDR3: TGTGCCAGCAGTGAAAGACTGGGACTTTACAATGAGCAGTTCTTC. This codes for CASSERLGLYNEQFF.

In this sample, this clone turned up once. The rearrangement uses TRBV4-2 and TRBJ1-6; no definite D call. The CDR3 loop spans 15 amino acids. Trimming stripped 1 base from V and 4 bases from J, with 8 bases between. Germline V gene data show CDR1 as LGHNA and CDR2 as YNFKEQ. The CDR3 bases are TGTGCCAGCAGCCAAGCAGACACTTATAATTCACCCCTCCACTTT. As protein: CASSQADTYNSPLHF.

Comments on this clone: One junction end disagrees with the germline gene, perhaps due to a read error. V usage is TRBV29-1 and J usage is TRBJ1-2; maybe TRBD1 (6 bases). Germline assignment: CDR1 SQVTM and CDR2 ANQGSEA. This CDR3 has 14 amino acids. The CDR3 nucleotides are TGCAGCGTTGGGACAGAGACTCGAGGGTATGGCTACCCCTTC. It specifies CSVGTETRGYGYPF. The full variable domain, with the rest looked up from reference TRBV29-1 and TRBJ1-2, is SAVISQKPSRDICQRGTSLTIQCQVDSQVTMMFWYRQQPGQSLTLIATANQGSEATYESGFVIDKFPISRPNLTFSTLTVSNMSPEDSSIYLCSVGTETRGYGYPFGSGTRLTVV.

The chain is built from TRBV7-9 and TRBJ1-1; D is undetermined. Trimming removed 5 bases from V and 6 bases from J, with 10 bases in between. There are 12 residues in the CDR3. Looked up from germline, CDR1 is SEHNR and CDR2 is FQNEAQ (reference sequence). CDR3 amino acids: CASSKEGSEAFF. CDR3 DNA sequence: TGTGCCAGCAGCAAAGAGGGCTCTGAAGCTTTCTTT.

The chain uses TRBV2 and TRBJ1-6; 7 bases fit TRBD1. CDR3 length: 13 amino acids. Trimming at V came to 7 bases and at J to 8 bases, leaving 5 bases not matched to a gene. Germline assignment: CDR1 SNHLY and CDR2 FYNNEI. The CDR3 is CASKRQGDSPLHF. In DNA, the CDR3 is TGTGCCAGCAAAAGACAGGGTGATTCACCCCTCCACTTT. The variable domain in full, with the rest retrieved from reference TRBV2 and TRBJ1-6, is EPEVTQTPSHQVTQMGQEVILRCVPISNHLYFYWYRQILGQKVEFLVSFYNNEISEKSEIFDDQFSVERPDGSNFTLKIRSTKLEDSAMYFCASKRQGDSPLHFGNGTRLTVT.

J is TRBJ1-2 and V is TRBV5-4; D is ambiguous. V shed 6 bases and J shed 6 bases, with 15 bases lying between them. Germline V lookup: CDR1 SGHNT, CDR2 YYREEE (reference sequence). The CDR3 length is 13 residues. CDR3 residues: CASTPAGVDGYTF. CDR3 in DNA: TGTGCCAGCACCCCCGCGGGAGTTGATGGCTACACCTTC.

The chain links TRBV6-1 to TRBJ2-1; 11 bases match TRBD2. The CDR3 sequence is 15 residues long. Germline V lookup: CDR1 MNHNS, CDR2 SASEGT. V dropped 6 bases and J dropped 10; count of bases not matched to a gene: 11. The CDR3, as DNA: TGTGCCAGCAGAGTTCTAGCGGGGGGCCATACGGAGCAGTTCTTC. This codes for CASRVLAGGHTEQFF.

This rearrangement joins TRBV10-2 to TRBJ1-1; TRBD1 agrees at 7 bases. The germline gives CDR1 WSHSY, CDR2 SAAADI. CDR3 length: 17 residues. V dropped 6 bases and J dropped 0; count of bases not matched to a gene: 13. CDR3 in amino acids: CASSDPGQSRMNTEAFF. The CDR3 coding sequence is TGCGCCAGCAGCGACCCGGGACAGTCCCGTATGAACACTGAAGCTTTCTTT.

The chain is built from TRBV7-2 and TRBJ1-2; D gene unclear. Germline assignment: CDR1 SGHTA and CDR2 FQGNSA. The CDR3 extends over 14 amino acids. Trimming cost V 7 bases and J 0 bases, with 12 bases left between them. CDR3 sequence reads: CASTQMLTNYGYTF. CDR3 bases: TGTGCCAGCACCCAGATGTTAACTAACTATGGCTACACCTTC.

As concerns this clone: One end of the junction is discordant with germline, which a read error may explain. J is TRBJ1-2 and V is TRBV6-1, with TRBD1 identical over 8 bases. The CDR3 length is 15 residues. Germline CDR1 MNHNS, CDR2 SASEGT. The DNA of the CDR3 is TGTGCCAGCAGTGCCGGGACAGGTCTATCTAGAGGCTACCCCTTC. Encoded protein: CASSAGTGLSRGYPF.

This clone was recorded a few times. J is TRBJ1-1 and V is TRBV7-9; tentatively, D is TRBD1 (5 bases). The CDR3 extends over 14 amino acids. Germline loops: CDR1 SEHNR, CDR2 FQNEAQ (reference sequence). V gave up 1 base and J gave up 4 bases, with 10 bases separating them. The CDR3 is CASSLVLGGTEAFF. Written as DNA, the CDR3 is TGTGCCAGCAGCTTAGTCCTCGGGGGCACTGAAGCTTTCTTT.

This chain connects TRBV5-1 to TRBJ1-2, with D hard to call. Between the trimmed V and J ends, which lost 4 bases and 7 bases, there was a span of 11 bases. This CDR3 spans 12 amino acids. Per the germline V gene, CDR1 is SGHRS and CDR2 is YFSETQ. CDR3 DNA: TGCGCCAGCAGCCAATCTGGAGGTGGCTACACCTTC. Translating gives CASSQSGGGYTF.

This sequence joins TRBV5-1 and TRBJ2-5; 9 bases fit TRBD1. With 2 bases clipped from V and 7 bases from J, the junction kept 6 bases outside the gene matches. Germline CDR1 and CDR2: SGHRS and YFSETQ. CDR3 length: 14 amino acids. The CDR3 DNA follows: TGCGCCAGCAGCTTCCGGCAGGACAGGGGGACCCAGTACTTC. Its protein is CASSFRQDRGTQYF.

This sequence joins TRBV7-9 and TRBJ1-2; 8 bases match TRBD1. CDR1 is SEHNR and CDR2 is FQNEAQ in the germline V gene (reference sequence). This CDR3 has 15 amino acids. The V segment lost 0 bases and the J segment 8 bases; nucleotides outside the gene matches: 8. The CDR3 region is CASSLAPDRERGYTF. The CDR3 region has the DNA TGTGCCAGCAGCTTAGCTCCGGACAGGGAGAGAGGCTACACCTTC.

The rearrangement uses TRBV18 and TRBJ2-7; tentative D call: TRBD2 (6 bases). This CDR3 is built from 17 residues. Per germline, CDR1 KGHSH and CDR2 LQKENI. V lost 1 base to trimming and J lost 6 bases, with 22 bases between them. As DNA, the CDR3 is TGTGCCAGCTCACCACTAACAGGCGGGGACTTGGGGCGCGAGCAGTACTTC. It yields the protein CASSPLTGGDLGREQYF.

The V gene is TRBV30, the J gene TRBJ2-1; tentatively, D is TRBD2 (6 bases). The germline V gene has CDR1 GTSNPN and CDR2 SVGIG (reference sequence). The CDR3 is made up of 17 amino acids. V was clipped by 5 bases and J by 0 bases, with 20 bases between them. DNA of the CDR3: TGTGCCTGGGGTCAGGGACCGGGACTGGCCTCCTACAATGAGCAGTTCTTC. Its protein is CAWGQGPGLASYNEQFF.

V and J are TRBV7-9 and TRBJ2-1; 12 bases fit TRBD2. The length of the CDR3 is 15 residues. Germline V gene sequence: CDR1 SEHNR, CDR2 FQNEAQ (reference sequence). The trim removed 2 bases at V and 6 bases at J, leaving 2 bases unmatched. CDR3 sequence: CASSLTSGGPNEQFF. CDR3 DNA sequence: TGTGCCAGCAGCTTAACTAGCGGGGGGCCCAATGAGCAGTTCTTC.

This chain uses TRBV23-1 with TRBJ2-1; 8 bases align to TRBD2. TRBV23-1 has ORF status, its function being uncertain. The CDR3 is 16 amino acids. With 6 bases clipped from V and 12 bases from J, the junction kept 19 bases outside the gene matches. The CDR3 bases are TGCGCCAGCAGGCTCCGGGGACTAGATCGACAGGAGAGGCAGTTCTTC. This gives the protein CASRLRGLDRQERQFF.

Here the CDR3 DNA reads TGCGCCAGCAGCTTCGCCTCCCTCTCACTAAGCTCCTACAATGAGCAGTTCTTC. Translated, it gives CASSFASLSLSSYNEQFF. This sequence joins TRBV5-1 and TRBJ2-1; D call uncertain. Per the germline V gene, CDR1 is SGHRS and CDR2 is YFSETQ. The CDR3 is 18 residues long. With 2 bases removed from V and 0 bases from J, the gap between germline ends came to 18 bases. Supplemented by reference TRBV5-1 and TRBJ2-1, the full variable domain reads KAGVTQTPRYLIKTRGQQVTLSCSPISGHRSVSWYQQTPGQGLQFLFEYFSETQRNKGNFPGRFSGRQFSNSRSEMNVSTLELGDSALYLCASSFASLSLSSYNEQFFGPGTRLTVL.

The J gene is TRBJ1-5, the V gene TRBV18; no clear D gene. This CDR3 has 15 amino acids. Trimming took 3 bases from V and 0 from J, leaving 9 bases between them. Per germline, CDR1 KGHSH and CDR2 LQKENI. CDR3 DNA: TGTGCCAGCTCACCCGCCGGAGATAGCAATCAGCCCCAGCATTTT. Protein sequence: CASSPAGDSNQPQHF.

CDR3 region: CASSFGQGANNEQFF. The CDR3 DNA is TGTGCCAGCAGCTTTGGACAGGGGGCGAACAATGAGCAGTTCTTC. The rearrangement joins TRBV11-3 to TRBJ2-1, with 11 bases fitting TRBD1. Per germline, CDR1 SGHNT and CDR2 YENEEA. CDR3 size: 15 residues. The V segment lost 3 bases and the J segment 5 bases; nucleotides outside the gene matches: 3.

This sequence joins TRBV7-9 and TRBJ2-5, with 7 bases identical to TRBD2. CDR1 is SEHNR, CDR2 FQNEAQ, per germline (reference sequence). CDR3 length: 14 residues. Losses at the gene ends were 1 base for V and 5 bases for J; bases not matched to a gene: 4. CDR3 residues: CASSLGGGLETQYF. The CDR3 DNA follows: TGTGCCAGCAGCTTAGGGGGGGGGTTGGAGACCCAGTACTTC.

The chain joins TRBV4-1 to TRBJ1-6, with TRBD1 matching over 8 bases. CDR1 and CDR2 (germline): MGHRA, YSYEKL. Trimming cost V 1 base and J 10 bases; bases outside gene matches: 12. CDR3 length: 17 amino acids. The CDR3 spells CASSQVVGRQGHSPLHF. Here the CDR3 DNA reads TGCGCCAGCAGCCAAGTAGTGGGGCGACAGGGGCACTCACCCCTCCACTTT.

The V and J genes are TRBV9 and TRBJ1-2; D call uncertain. V was clipped by 1 base and J by 0 bases, with 10 bases between them. Germline V lookup: CDR1 SGDLS, CDR2 YYNGEE. The CDR3 runs 15 residues. CDR3 region: CASSVNSAANYGYTF. In nucleotides, the CDR3 is TGTGCCAGCAGCGTAAATTCGGCGGCTAACTATGGCTACACCTTC.

This sequence joins TRBV6-1 and TRBJ1-5, with 8 bases that match TRBD1. V lost 4 bases to trimming and J lost 0 bases; unmatched junction nucleotides: 5. The CDR3 has 16 residues. Germline loops: CDR1 MNHNS, CDR2 SASEGT. The chain's CDR3 is CASSVDRGYSNQPQHF. CDR3 DNA sequence: TGTGCCAGCAGTGTTGACAGGGGCTATAGCAATCAGCCCCAGCATTTT.

The V call is TRBV5-4, the J call TRBJ2-7; a possible D gene is TRBD2 (6 bases). Germline loops: CDR1 SGHNT, CDR2 YYREEE (reference sequence). The V end was cut by 5 bases, the J end by 0 bases, with 15 bases between. The CDR3 totals 15 residues. The CDR3: CASSKGLATSYEQYF. CDR3 DNA sequence: TGTGCCAGCAGTAAAGGGCTAGCGACCTCCTACGAGCAGTACTTC.

The chain employs TRBV5-1 and TRBJ1-2; maybe TRBD1 (5 bases). The ends were cut back, 3 bases at V and 3 bases at J, with 15 bases in the middle. The CDR3 has 15 residues. CDR1 is SGHRS, CDR2 YFSETQ, per germline. In nucleotides, the CDR3 is TGCGCCAGCAGCTCCGACCCGACAGATTACTATGGCTACACCTTC. This encodes CASSSDPTDYYGYTF.

The V call is TRBV6-1, the J call TRBJ1-1; perhaps TRBD1 as D (5 bases). The germline V gene encodes CDR1 MNHNS and CDR2 SASEGT. V was pared by 4 bases and J by 7 bases, with 13 bases between. The CDR3 consists of 13 residues. The DNA of the CDR3 is TGTGCCAGCAGTGCCGGGGACTTGCTTGAAGCTTTCTTT. Amino acids: CASSAGDLLEAFF.

This chain links TRBV30 with TRBJ2-1; D perhaps matches TRBD2 (9 bases). The CDR3 covers 14 residues. Trimming removed 2 bases from V and 7 bases from J, with 15 bases in between. The germline V gene has CDR1 GTSNPN and CDR2 SVGIG (reference sequence). DNA for the CDR3: TGTGCCTGGAGTCAGGGGGCGGGGGGGAATGAGCAGTTCTTC. Translation: CAWSQGAGGNEQFF.

There are a few counts of this clone. The chain links TRBV28 to TRBJ1-1, with D tentatively TRBD1 (5 bases). V was pared by 3 bases and J by 4 bases, with 18 bases between. The CDR3 is 16 amino acids. The germline V gene encodes CDR1 MDHEN and CDR2 SYDVKM. CDR3 loop: CASSFSPPAGVTEAFF. In DNA form, the CDR3 reads TGTGCCAGCAGTTTTAGCCCCCCGGCGGGGGTCACTGAAGCTTTCTTT.

V and J are TRBV7-2 and TRBJ2-2, with D tentatively TRBD1 (6 bases). There are 16 residues in the CDR3. V lost 1 base and J lost 3, with 12 bases in between. From germline, CDR1 is SGHTA and CDR2 FQGNSA. This CDR3 reads CASSLGRTDYTGELFF. The CDR3 DNA follows: TGTGCCAGCAGCTTAGGGAGGACAGACTACACCGGGGAGCTGTTTTTT.